This T cell receptor (beta chain) was profiled in a study of T cell repertoires and HLA-DP antigens (dated by TCRdb to the late 2010s). Broadly, across the study: Using HeLa cells transduced to present allogeneic HLA-DP, the study set up an in vitro model of CD4+ T cell alloreactivity. Average DNA input was roughly 220 ng for sorted CD137+CD4+ samples, compared with approximately 1,300 ng for pre-culture CD4+ samples. One alloantigen differed from self by one peptide-binding groove amino acid, whereas the other differed by ten, modelling structurally similar versus dissimilar alloantigens. Of the three donors, two were male and one was female, with ages ranging from the 18-to-29 band to the 60-to-69 band. What the research found in general, with its limitations: Limitations were identified as the inclusion of only three donors, the use of a non-physiological HeLa antigen-presenting system, and the use of total CD4+ responder cells. Clones undetected before culture had an average cumulative frequency of about 40% against one allele versus about 46% against the other. Sorted CD137+ cells showed similar clonality against both alloantigens (around 0.4), much higher than the clonality of pre-culture samples (roughly 0.04). Separate analysis of naive and memory CD4+ repertoires was not performed.

The immunoSEQ multiplex PCR, with forward primers for 54 TRBV segments and reverse primers for 13 TRBJ segments, was used to amplify TCRB CDR3 regions. For pre-culture CD4+ samples, sequencing was done at deep resolution with a target of 150,000 to 250,000 T cell genomes. Sequencing of amplicons was performed on an Illumina HiSeq System, and 87 bp reads covering the CDR3 were generated. The paper's processing steps were these. Reads were corrected for PCR and sequencing errors, and CDR3 regions were defined by alignment to IMGT reference sequences. Synthetic template pools were used to estimate template counts and unique rearrangement counts. Clonality was calculated as 1 minus Pielou's evenness. The Daley-Smith estimator was used to estimate richness. Repertoire overlap was measured with Morisita's index. Clones found in cultured samples but undetected in the pre-culture repertoire of the corresponding donor were defined as low-abundance clones. Imported from immuneACCESS, the table was reduced by TCRdb to in-frame sequences with V and J called. These copies leave out some clones; in studies compared against another copy, an unresolved V gene accounts for under half, and the cause of the remainder is not known. The DNA was the basis for D and trimming; V, J and clone size are from that table. The sample has more than 90,000 clones on record, about 91% of them singletons. Under 0.35% of the sample is in the top ten clones.

As for this clone: Its binding antigen is unknown. No clone much larger than this one lies a single base away; base qualities are absent.

Magnetic bead negative selection was used to isolate untouched CD4+ T cells from Ficoll-separated PBMC, with purity averaging approximately 98%. Using magnetic beads, untouched CD4+ T cells were isolated from Ficoll-separated PBMC at approximately 98% purity, with only negligible CD8+ contamination. Peripheral blood mononuclear cells came from the buffy coats of a few healthy blood donors. Each of the three donors was CMV seronegative. The DNeasy Blood & Tissue Kit was used to extract genomic DNA. For each subject, genomic DNA from sorted CD137+CD4+ cells and from pre-culture CD4+ baseline samples underwent TCRB sequencing. The source of this sequence is a woman younger than 35 in good health and CMV-seronegative. Sequencing input: CD4+ T cells from PBMCs.

The bases are TGTGCCAGCAGCTTATCGACAGGCCCTAATGAAAAACTGTTTTTT. It encodes CASSLSTGPNEKLFF. Recombination linked TRBV7-6 to TRBJ1-4, and perhaps TRBD1 as D gene, on 6 matching bases. Including the terminal cysteine and phenylalanine, the CDR3 comprises 15 residues. The DNA shown is the 45-base CDR3, in frame from base 1. According to the germline V gene, CDR1 reads SGHVS and CDR2 reads FNYEAQ. Trimming at the junction amounts to 2 bases on V and 3 bases on J, and the germline ends lie 10 bases apart.